This T cell receptor beta chain was captured by sequencing in a study of neurological immune-mediated disorders. Overall study results and limits: Across subjects, no CDR3 amino acid sequence appeared in expanded clones of more than one subject, a finding that suggested private repertoires in all groups.

This clonotype was picked up many times. Its antigen is not known. The germline V gene has CDR1 LGHNA and CDR2 YNFKEQ. This CDR3 contains 14 residues. V gave up 1 base and J gave up 3 bases, with 9 bases separating them. Every sequencing run generated in excess of 180 million TCR-beta sequences. These sequences covered 15-18 subjects. Each CDR3 protein is one row after TCRdb ran MiXCR on the 5' RACE reads. The top ten hold 5.8% of the sample, which has about 28,000 distinct CDR3 sequences, about 12% seen once. The TCR comes from a woman aged 55-75 years in good health. The sample was PBMCs. The chain is built from TRBV4-2 and TRBJ2-5; D possibly corresponds to TRBD1 (5 bases). The CDR3 sequence is CASSQVVGEETQYF. In DNA, the CDR3 is TGTGCCAGCAGCCAAGTCGTAGGGGAAGAGACCCAGTACTTC.